This is a list of T cell receptor beta chains from one sample in a study of blood T cells in healthy people across ages. TCRdb independently ran MiXCR on the 5' RACE reads; one entry per CDR3 protein. This sample has 1.5 million to 2 million distinct CDR3 sequences, with roughly 32% found just once. The source material was blood. These receptor sequences come from a woman younger than 45 in good health. The CDR3 runs from the conserved cysteine through the conserved F or W. Each record gives: J gene, clone size, D gene, V gene, CDR3 DNA, CDR3 protein. A D gene is named only where the DNA matches it firmly. The listing skips clone size in some rows; elsewhere it reads once, few, many or a size class.

J gene: TRBJ1-4; clone size: few; D gene: -; V gene: TRBV28; CDR3 DNA: TGTGCCAGCAGTAATATACAGGGAGAGGGAAAGGGTGAAAAACTGTTTTTT; CDR3 protein: CASSNIQGEGKGEKLFF
J gene: TRBJ1-1; clone size: -; D gene: -; V gene: TRBV29-1; CDR3 DNA: TGCAGCGTTGGGGGGAACACGAACACTGAAGCTTTCTTT; CDR3 protein: CSVGGNTNTEAFF
J gene: TRBJ2-5; clone size: few; D gene: TRBD2; V gene: TRBV6-2/TRBV6-3; CDR3 DNA: TGTGCCAGCAGTTACTCGATGCGGGGGGGGCCGATACAGACCCAGTACTTC; CDR3 protein: CASSYSMRGGPIQTQYF
J gene: TRBJ1-5; clone size: once; D gene: -; V gene: TRBV2; CDR3 DNA: TGTGCCAGCAAGGAGGGGCCGGACAATCAGCCCCAGCATTTT; CDR3 protein: CASKEGPDNQPQHF
J gene: TRBJ1-2; clone size: few; D gene: -; V gene: TRBV13; CDR3 DNA: TGTGCCAGCAGCGAGGCAGGGACCTTCACACCCTATGGCTACACCTTC; CDR3 protein: CASSEAGTFTPYGYTF
J gene: TRBJ1-2; clone size: -; D gene: -; V gene: TRBV11-1; CDR3 DNA: TGTGCCAGCAGCTTAGTTGGGGACGGCCGAGACTATGGCTACACCTTC; CDR3 protein: CASSLVGDGRDYGYTF
J gene: TRBJ1-2; clone size: -; D gene: -; V gene: TRBV6-1; CDR3 DNA: TGTGCCAGCAGTGATCCAGGGGTTAACTATGGCTACACCTTC; CDR3 protein: CASSDPGVNYGYTF
J gene: TRBJ2-2; clone size: few; D gene: TRBD1; V gene: TRBV24-1; CDR3 DNA: TGTGCCACCAGTGACCCGGGACAGGGTGAGGAGCTGTTTTTT; CDR3 protein: CATSDPGQGEELFF
J gene: TRBJ1-4; clone size: few; D gene: -; V gene: TRBV7-9; CDR3 DNA: TGTGCCAGCAGCTTAGCGTCTGGCGGTCGAACTAATGAAAAACTGTTTTTT; CDR3 protein: CASSLASGGRTNEKLFF
J gene: TRBJ2-1; clone size: -; D gene: -; V gene: TRBV25-1; CDR3 DNA: TGTGCCAGCAAGACAGAATCCTACAATGAGCAGTTCTTC; CDR3 protein: CASKTESYNEQFF
J gene: TRBJ1-1; clone size: few; D gene: TRBD1; V gene: TRBV3-1; CDR3 DNA: TGTGCCAGCAGCCAGAGCACAGGGGGAGCTTTCTTT; CDR3 protein: CASSQSTGGAFF
J gene: TRBJ1-1; clone size: -; D gene: -; V gene: TRBV18; CDR3 DNA: TGTGCCAGCTCACCTAACGGCAGGGCCGCTGAAGCTTTCTTT; CDR3 protein: CASSPNGRAAEAFF
J gene: TRBJ2-7; clone size: -; D gene: -; V gene: TRBV7-9; CDR3 DNA: TGTGCCAGCAGCCTTCGAACTTCCAGGGCCCAGTACTTC; CDR3 protein: CASSLRTSRAQYF
J gene: TRBJ2-5; clone size: -; D gene: -; V gene: TRBV21-1; CDR3 DNA: TGTGCCAGCAGCACCGAGGGCGCCAGGGAGACCCAGTACTTC; CDR3 protein: CASSTEGARETQYF
J gene: TRBJ2-1; clone size: few; D gene: TRBD2; V gene: TRBV7-9; CDR3 DNA: TGTGCCAGCAGCCCCCCCGGGACTAGCGGGTATCGTTCCTACAATGAGCAGTTCTTC; CDR3 protein: CASSPPGTSGYRSYNEQFF
J gene: TRBJ1-3; clone size: -; D gene: -; V gene: TRBV10-3; CDR3 DNA: TGTGCCATCAGTCTTCCAGGGGCTGCTGGAAACACCATATATTTT; CDR3 protein: CAISLPGAAGNTIYF
J gene: TRBJ1-2; clone size: -; D gene: TRBD1; V gene: TRBV6-6; CDR3 DNA: TGTGCCAGCAGTTCTGAGAGACAGGGGTGGGGTGGCTACACCTTC; CDR3 protein: CASSSERQGWGGYTF
J gene: TRBJ2-3; clone size: -; D gene: TRBD2; V gene: TRBV19; CDR3 DNA: TGTGCCACTAAGTGGGGGGGGACCTCAAGTACAGATACGCAGTATTTT; CDR3 protein: CATKWGGTSSTDTQYF
J gene: TRBJ1-4; clone size: many; D gene: -; V gene: TRBV6-6; CDR3 DNA: TGTGCCAGCAGACCCAGGGGCGTGGTGGAGGAAAAACTGTTTTTT; CDR3 protein: CASRPRGVVEEKLFF
J gene: TRBJ2-5; clone size: few; D gene: TRBD2; V gene: TRBV7-9; CDR3 DNA: TGTGCCGGCAGCTCCTCTATGGTAGCGGGAGGGCAAGAGACCCAGTACTTC; CDR3 protein: CAGSSSMVAGGQETQYF
J gene: TRBJ1-2; clone size: -; D gene: TRBD1; V gene: TRBV20-1; CDR3 DNA: TGCAGTGCTCATATACAGGGGGCTAATGGCTACACCTTC; CDR3 protein: CSAHIQGANGYTF
J gene: TRBJ1-4; clone size: -; D gene: -; V gene: TRBV20-1; CDR3 DNA: TGCAGTGCTAGACGGCGGGATCGGGAAAAACTGTTTTTT; CDR3 protein: CSARRRDREKLFF
J gene: TRBJ2-7; clone size: few; D gene: -; V gene: TRBV9; CDR3 DNA: TGTGCCAGCAGCGTAGGTTCAGCGGACCTCTCCTACGAGCAGTACTTC; CDR3 protein: CASSVGSADLSYEQYF
J gene: TRBJ1-1; clone size: few; D gene: TRBD1; V gene: TRBV29-1; CDR3 DNA: TGCAGCGCCAACAGGGGGGGTGACACTGAAGCTTTCTTT; CDR3 protein: CSANRGGDTEAFF
J gene: TRBJ1-2; clone size: -; D gene: TRBD1; V gene: TRBV6-1; CDR3 DNA: TGTGCCAGCAAATCGGGGACAGGGGGATTTGGCTACACCTTC; CDR3 protein: CASKSGTGGFGYTF
J gene: TRBJ2-7; clone size: once; D gene: -; V gene: TRBV7-2; CDR3 DNA: TGTGCCAGCAGCTTAATTTCCGGGAAAACCTACGAGCAGTACTTC; CDR3 protein: CASSLISGKTYEQYF
J gene: TRBJ2-1; clone size: -; D gene: -; V gene: TRBV6-1; CDR3 DNA: TGTGCCAGCAGTGAAGCGCATCCCGGGTACGGTGAGCAGTTCTTC; CDR3 protein: CASSEAHPGYGEQFF
J gene: TRBJ2-3; clone size: -; D gene: -; V gene: TRBV5-1; CDR3 DNA: TGCGCCAGCAGCTTGTCCGCTTCGGCAGATACGCAGTATTTT; CDR3 protein: CASSLSASADTQYF
J gene: TRBJ2-2; clone size: -; D gene: TRBD2; V gene: TRBV4-1; CDR3 DNA: TGCGCCAGCAGCCAACCCACGGGACTAGCGAACACCGGGGAGCTGTTTTTT; CDR3 protein: CASSQPTGLANTGELFF
J gene: TRBJ2-1; clone size: -; D gene: -; V gene: TRBV6-1; CDR3 DNA: TGTGCCAGCAGTGAAGTGATGGGACGAGTTGAGCAGTTCTTC; CDR3 protein: CASSEVMGRVEQFF
J gene: TRBJ2-2; clone size: -; D gene: -; V gene: TRBV4-1; CDR3 DNA: TGCGCCAGCAGCCATCCCGCCCGCGTGCCCGGGGAGCTGTTTTTT; CDR3 protein: CASSHPARVPGELFF
J gene: TRBJ2-5; clone size: -; D gene: -; V gene: TRBV11-2; CDR3 DNA: TGTGCCAGCAGTCGGAGGGTTACCCCAGAGACCCAGTACTTC; CDR3 protein: CASSRRVTPETQYF
J gene: TRBJ1-1; clone size: -; D gene: -; V gene: TRBV13; CDR3 DNA: TGTGCCAGCAGTCGAGCAGAGAACACTGAAGCTTTCTTT; CDR3 protein: CASSRAENTEAFF
J gene: TRBJ2-6; clone size: -; D gene: -; V gene: TRBV4-1; CDR3 DNA: TGCGCCAGCAGCCCTCTGGGTTCCTTTGGGGCCAACGTCCTGACTTTC; CDR3 protein: CASSPLGSFGANVLTF
J gene: TRBJ2-5; clone size: -; D gene: -; V gene: TRBV27; CDR3 DNA: TGTGCCAGCAGTCGGAGGAGCCGAGAGACCCAGTACTTC; CDR3 protein: CASSRRSRETQYF
J gene: TRBJ2-6; clone size: once; D gene: -; V gene: TRBV20-1; CDR3 DNA: TGCAGTGCTAGTCTCGGGGGCTCTGGGGCCAACGTCCGGACTTTC; CDR3 protein: CSASLGGSGANVRTF
J gene: TRBJ1-6; clone size: few; D gene: -; V gene: TRBV7-6; CDR3 DNA: TGTGCCAGCAGCTTAACTTGGGGACGCAATTCACCCCTCCACTTT; CDR3 protein: CASSLTWGRNSPLHF